This entry features one T cell receptor beta chain sequence. Its antigen is unknown. Per-base qualities were not stored, and no clone one base away is much larger. These data are taken from a study of circulating tumor DNA in untreated peripheral T-cell lymphoma (dated by TCRdb to the early 2020s). Concerning the study at large: To follow circulating tumor DNA that carried tumor TCR clonotypes, serum samples were drawn at baseline and then repeatedly over the course of treatment.

For this chain, trimming is 5 bases at the V end and 6 bases at the J end, and the number of junction bases without a gene match is 8. In the germline V gene, CDR1 corresponds to SGHAT and CDR2 to FQNNGV. The CDR3 numbers 16 residues from cysteine through phenylalanine. This entry keeps only the CDR3 DNA: 48 bases, framed from base 1. Study-level results and caveats: Of the roughly 23 patients with serial samples, roughly 40% had cleared ctDNA after two cycles, and ctDNA that was detectable after therapy showed a trend toward worse survival. A couple of patients with persistently detectable ctDNA after therapy stayed in remission over approximately 10 years of follow-up, so ctDNA persistence did not always predict relapse. Tumor-specific clonotypes were identified in roughly four fifths of patients, from about nine tenths of baseline tissues and around 71% of baseline serum samples.

To monitor patients with peripheral T-cell lymphoma who were getting frontline treatment on a trial, the study applied next-generation sequencing to T-cell receptor sequences. Library creation used the immunoSEQ multiplex PCR assay. As stored in TCRdb, this immuneACCESS dataset retains in-frame rearrangements with V and J assigned. A fraction of the clones does not appear; measured against another copy, unresolved V genes explain less than half of the discrepancy, and the remainder lacks a known reason. This sample is represented by 500 or so clones; under 90% of them were singletons. Roughly 8% of the sample is taken by the ten largest.

What was sequenced was cell-free DNA from blood serum. This receptor was obtained from a human donor with peripheral T-cell lymphoma. The V and J segments used are TRBV11-2 and TRBJ2-1; TRBD2 aligns with 12 central bases. The CDR3 is CASSVLAGGHGNEQFF. In nucleotides, the sequence is TGTGCCAGCAGCGTCCTAGCGGGGGGGCACGGCAATGAGCAGTTCTTC.